One sample yielded the 20 T cell receptor beta chains listed below, sequenced in a study of cytomegalovirus exposure and HLA in healthy donors. PCR was performed using 60 Vbeta and 13 Jbeta primers. Assay used: immunoSEQ multiplex PCR; TCRdb lists only in-frame clones, some missing. The data hold roughly 200,000 clones, with around 73% observed a single time. Sequenced input: PBMCs. These receptors came from a man aged 60 to 75 in good health and CMV-seronegative.

The rearrangement joins TRBV7-9 to TRBJ2-2; the D gene is possibly TRBD1 (5 bases). The V gene lost 1 base and the J gene lost 6 bases, with 12 bases spanning the gap. The CDR3 extends over 15 amino acids. Germline assignment: CDR1 SEHNR and CDR2 FQNEAQ (reference sequence). CDR3 sequence reads: CASSLGFDRPGELFF. The CDR3 bases are TGTGCCAGCAGCTTAGGGTTCGACAGACCCGGGGAGCTGTTTTTT.

V is TRBV5-4 and J is TRBJ2-3; the D gene is possibly TRBD2 (5 bases). Trimming shortened V by 4 bases and J by 15 bases, and 21 bases separated the two germline ends. Per germline, CDR1 SGHNT and CDR2 YYREEE (reference sequence). The CDR3 runs 13 residues. The CDR3 sequence is CASSNLARDVPYF. CDR3 sequence (DNA): TGTGCCAGCAGCAACCTCGCCCGGGATGTTCCCTATTTT.

The chain uses TRBV9 and TRBJ2-5; a possible D gene is TRBD1 (6 bases). From germline, CDR1 is SGDLS and CDR2 YYNGEE. Trimming took off 0 bases at V and 1 base at J, with 7 bases between the two ends. This CDR3 has 14 amino acids. For the CDR3, the DNA is TGTGCCAGCAGCGTAGGACAGGTCCAAGAGACCCAGTACTTC. Its protein is CASSVGQVQETQYF.

J is TRBJ2-7 and V is TRBV30; D is undetermined. Germline-derived CDR1 and CDR2 are GTSNPN and SVGIG (reference sequence). V was trimmed by 1 base and J by 4 bases, leaving 11 bases between them. CDR3 length: 13 residues. CDR3 in amino acids: CAWSGVYGYEQYF. The CDR3 region has the DNA TGTGCCTGGAGTGGGGTTTACGGGTACGAGCAGTACTTC. The full variable domain, completed using reference TRBV30 and TRBJ2-7, is SQTIHQWPATLVQPVGSPLSLECTVEGTSNPNLYWYRQAAGRGLQLLFYSVGIGQISSEVPQNLSASRPQDRQFILSSKKLLLSDSGFYLCAWSGVYGYEQYFGPGTRLTVT.

Notes on this clone: The junction departs from the called germline gene at one end, perhaps through a read error. This chain links TRBV19 with TRBJ1-4; 9 nucleotides line up with TRBD1. The length of the CDR3 is 12 residues. Germline CDR1 is LNHDA and CDR2 is SQIVND (reference sequence). DNA for the CDR3: TGTGCCAGTCGCCAACCGGGACAGGGAATACTTTTT. Translating gives CASRQPGQGILF.

The chain employs TRBV18 and TRBJ2-5; 14 bases fit TRBD2. This CDR3 is 18 amino acids long. Germline loops: CDR1 KGHSH, CDR2 LQKENI. With 4 bases clipped from V and 4 bases from J, the junction kept 11 bases outside the gene matches. The CDR3 spells CASSLLPGTSGRIETQYF. CDR3 nucleotide sequence: TGTGCCAGCTCACTTCTACCTGGGACTAGCGGGAGAATAGAGACCCAGTACTTC.

This chain links TRBV19 with TRBJ2-7; 14 bases fit TRBD2. The J segment lost 6 bases and the V segment lost 1 base, leaving 11 bases of the junction unmatched. This CDR3 is built from 18 residues. The V gene's germline CDR1 is LNHDA and CDR2 SQIVND (reference sequence). CDR3 region: CASSIGGLGLAGAGEQYF. CDR3 DNA: TGTGCCAGTAGTATAGGGGGCCTGGGACTAGCGGGAGCCGGCGAGCAGTACTTC. The full variable domain, its missing parts supplied by reference TRBV19 and TRBJ2-7, is DGGITQSPKYLFRKEGQNVTLSCEQNLNHDAMYWYRQDPGQGLRLIYYSQIVNDFQKGDIAEGYSVSREKKESFPLTVTSAQKNPTAFYLCASSIGGLGLAGAGEQYFGPGTRLTVT.

The J gene is TRBJ1-5, the V gene TRBV6-5; D gene ambiguous. The CDR3 is 14 amino acids. The germline V gene encodes CDR1 MNHEY and CDR2 SVGAGI. Between the trimmed V and J ends, which lost 4 bases and 3 bases, there was a span of 10 bases. The CDR3 DNA sequence: TGTGCCAGCAGTTCCGGACTTACCAATCAGCCCCAGCATTTT. Translated: CASSSGLTNQPQHF.

The J gene is TRBJ2-3, the V gene TRBV4-1; TRBD2 aligns across 13 bases. V shed 3 bases and J 0 bases; nucleotides not matched to a gene: 6. The CDR3 is 18 residues long. The germline gives CDR1 MGHRA, CDR2 YSYEKL. The CDR3 sequence: CASSHRTSGGTSTDTQYF. As DNA, the CDR3 is TGCGCCAGCAGCCATAGGACTAGCGGGGGAACTAGCACAGATACGCAGTATTTT.

The chain is built from TRBV7-2 and TRBJ2-2, with TRBD2 matching 7 bases. The germline V gene encodes CDR1 SGHTA and CDR2 FQGNSA. V gave up 5 bases and J gave up 6 bases; unmatched junction bases: 9. CDR3 length: 15 residues. The CDR3 here is CASSLFGLGPGELFF. The CDR3 DNA reads as TGTGCCAGCAGCCTTTTTGGACTAGGTCCCGGGGAGCTGTTTTTT.

In this sample, this clone turned up a few times. The chain uses TRBV11-2 and TRBJ1-6, with 7 positions matching TRBD1. With V trimmed by 2 bases and J by 4 bases, 8 bases remained unmatched. This CDR3 has 17 amino acids. Per the germline V gene, CDR1 is SGHAT and CDR2 is FQNNGV. The CDR3 region has the DNA TGTGCCAGCAGCTTAAGGGGGCAGGGGACGTATAATTCACCCCTCCACTTT. This codes for CASSLRGQGTYNSPLHF. Together with reference TRBV11-2 and TRBJ1-6, the CDR3 gives the full variable domain: EAGVAQSPRYKIIEKRQSVAFWCNPISGHATLYWYQQILGQGPKLLIQFQNNGVVDDSQLPKDRFSAERLKGVDSTLKIQPAKLEDSAVYLCASSLRGQGTYNSPLHFGNGTRLTVT.

V is TRBV2 and J is TRBJ2-7; tentative D call: TRBD2 (6 bases). CDR3 size: 15 residues. Germline CDR1 and CDR2: SNHLY and FYNNEI. V lost 7 bases, J lost 6 bases, and 22 bases lay in between. The chain's CDR3 is CASTREPSPAFEQYF. The CDR3 nucleotides are TGTGCCAGCACTCGGGAGCCATCGCCAGCGTTCGAGCAGTACTTC. Supplemented by reference TRBV2 and TRBJ2-7, the full variable domain reads EPEVTQTPSHQVTQMGQEVILRCVPISNHLYFYWYRQILGQKVEFLVSFYNNEISEKSEIFDDQFSVERPDGSNFTLKIRSTKLEDSAMYFCASTREPSPAFEQYFGPGTRLTVT.

The table lists this clone with a few counts. The CDR3 DNA follows: TGTGCCAGCAGAATACAGGGGGCACTGAACACTGAAGCTTTCTTT. Translating it yields CASRIQGALNTEAFF. The chain employs TRBV6-5 and TRBJ1-1; 9 bases are a match to TRBD1. The junction had 5 bases not matched to a gene; V was cut back by 6 bases and J by 0 bases. Per the germline V gene, CDR1 is MNHEY and CDR2 is SVGAGI. The length of the CDR3 is 15 residues.

In regard to this clone: The junction differs from germline at one of its ends, possibly a read error. The CDR3 nucleotides read TGTGCCAGCAGTCTGGACAGGGGGTTCTATGGCTACCCCTTC. Protein: CASSLDRGFYGYPF. This chain links TRBV6-1 with TRBJ1-2; TRBD1 matches at 10 bases. The CDR3 contains 14 residues. Looked up from germline, CDR1 is MNHNS and CDR2 is SASEGT.

The chain links TRBV9 to TRBJ2-3; 8 bases map to TRBD1. Germline assignment: CDR1 SGDLS and CDR2 YYNGEE. CDR3 length: 16 amino acids. V shed 0 bases and J 0 bases; nucleotides not matched to a gene: 3. The CDR3 loop reads CASSVGGQVSTDTQYF. The CDR3 coding sequence is TGTGCCAGCAGCGTAGGGGGACAGGTTAGCACAGATACGCAGTATTTT.

The chain carries TRBV6-5 and TRBJ1-5; 9 bases align to TRBD1. Germline values: CDR1 MNHEY, CDR2 SVGAGI. The CDR3 spans 14 residues. Unmatched junction bases numbered 5, after V lost 5 bases and J lost 6 bases. The CDR3 coding sequence is TGTGCCAGCAGTAGGGGACAGGGCAGTCAGCCCCAGCATTTT. Its translation is CASSRGQGSQPQHF.

The chain recombines TRBV5-1 with TRBJ1-5, with TRBD1 matching over 8 bases. The CDR3 covers 16 residues. Germline lookup yields CDR1 SGHRS and CDR2 YFSETQ. V lost 0 bases to trimming and J lost 13 bases; unmatched junction nucleotides: 15. This CDR3 reads CASSLEGTGSATPQHF. The CDR3 DNA is TGCGCCAGCAGCTTGGAGGGGACAGGATCGGCGACACCGCAGCATTTT.

The V and J genes are TRBV5-1 and TRBJ2-2; D unclear. Germline assignment: CDR1 SGHRS and CDR2 YFSETQ. The CDR3 loop spans 14 amino acids. Trimming took 0 bases from V and 4 from J, leaving 7 bases between them. The DNA for the CDR3 is TGCGCCAGCAGCTTGGCGACTTCCACCGGGGAGCTGTTTTTT. This sequence encodes CASSLATSTGELFF.

Only a few counts were recorded for this clone. J is TRBJ1-5 and V is TRBV5-6; 8 bases fit TRBD1. The germline CDR1 and CDR2 sequences are SGHDT and YYEEEE. J lost 6 bases, V lost 4 bases, and 6 bases had no gene match. The CDR3 loop spans 14 amino acids. DNA of the CDR3: TGTGCCAGCAGCCCTGGACAGGGCGGTCAGCCCCAGCATTTT. Its protein is CASSPGQGGQPQHF.

This clone showed up just a few times. The chain is built from TRBV7-3 and TRBJ2-6; 10 nucleotides align to TRBD1. Looked up from germline, CDR1 is SGHTA and CDR2 is FQGTGA. V shed 4 bases and J 4 bases; nucleotides not matched to a gene: 7. The CDR3 contains 17 residues. CDR3 amino acids: CASSSPGQGRGANVLTF. CDR3 DNA: TGTGCCAGCAGCTCACCGGGACAGGGGAGGGGGGCCAACGTCCTGACTTTC.